The sequence of this T cell receptor (beta chain) was determined in a study of T-cell memory formation after mild COVID-19. Across the study: For the most part, TCR clusters were specific to one donor.

The V and J ends lost 9 bases and 6 bases, in that order; junction bases with no gene match: 5. The CDR3 has 12 residues. The V gene's germline CDR1 is LNHDA and CDR2 SQIVND (reference sequence). TCRdb analysed the 5' RACE reads with MiXCR anew, one entry per CDR3 protein. Among around 500,000 distinct CDR3 sequences, 15% to 20% were seen once, and the ten largest hold roughly 12%. Input material: PBMCs or a T cell subset sorted from them (not recorded which). This sequence originates from an adult woman who had mild COVID-19 (a few samples of this study predate the infection). Cell type and time point are not known. The chain is built from TRBV19 and TRBJ1-5; TRBD1 aligns across 7 bases. CDR3 DNA: TGTGCCAGCCTAGGGGGCGGTCAGCCCCAGCATTTT. Translating gives CASLGGGQPQHF. The whole variable domain, remainder taken from reference TRBV19 and TRBJ1-5, is DGGITQSPKYLFRKEGQNVTLSCEQNLNHDAMYWYRQDPGQGLRLIYYSQIVNDFQKGDIAEGYSVSREKKESFPLTVTSAQKNPTAFYLCASLGGGQPQHFGDGTRLSIL.